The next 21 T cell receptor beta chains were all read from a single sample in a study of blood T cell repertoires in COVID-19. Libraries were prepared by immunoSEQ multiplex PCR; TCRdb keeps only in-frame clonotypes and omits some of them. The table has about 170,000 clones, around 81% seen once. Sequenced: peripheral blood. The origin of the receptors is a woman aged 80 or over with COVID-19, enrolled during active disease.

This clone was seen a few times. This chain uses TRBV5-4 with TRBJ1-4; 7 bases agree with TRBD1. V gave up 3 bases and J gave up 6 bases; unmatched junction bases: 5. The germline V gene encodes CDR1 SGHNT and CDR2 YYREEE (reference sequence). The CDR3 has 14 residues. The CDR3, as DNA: TGTGCCAGCAGCTACCGACAGGGAGATGAAAAACTGTTTTTT. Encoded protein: CASSYRQGDEKLFF.

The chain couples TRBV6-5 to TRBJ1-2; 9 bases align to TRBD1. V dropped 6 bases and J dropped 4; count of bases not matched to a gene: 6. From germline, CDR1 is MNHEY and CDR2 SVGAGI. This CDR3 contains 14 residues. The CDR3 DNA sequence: TGTGCCAGCAGAAGGGGACAGGGAACCTATGGCTACACCTTC. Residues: CASRRGQGTYGYTF.

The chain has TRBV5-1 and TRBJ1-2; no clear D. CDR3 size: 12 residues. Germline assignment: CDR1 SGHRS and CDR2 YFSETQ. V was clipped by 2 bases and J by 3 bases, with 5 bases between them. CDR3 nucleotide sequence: TGCGCCAGCAGCTTTGGAGACTATGGCTACACCTTC. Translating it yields CASSFGDYGYTF.

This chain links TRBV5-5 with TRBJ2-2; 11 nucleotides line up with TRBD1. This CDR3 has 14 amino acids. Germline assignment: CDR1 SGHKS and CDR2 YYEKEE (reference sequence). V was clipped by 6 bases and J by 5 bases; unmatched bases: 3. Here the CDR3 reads CASTGQGATGELFF. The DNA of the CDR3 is TGTGCCAGCACTGGACAGGGGGCGACCGGGGAGCTGTTTTTT.

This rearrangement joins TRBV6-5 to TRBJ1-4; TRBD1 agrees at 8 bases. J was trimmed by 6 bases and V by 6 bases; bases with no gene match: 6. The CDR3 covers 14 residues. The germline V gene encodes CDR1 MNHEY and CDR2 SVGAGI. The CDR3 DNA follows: TGTGCCAGCAGGTCGGGACAGGTTCATGAAAAACTGTTTTTT. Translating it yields CASRSGQVHEKLFF.

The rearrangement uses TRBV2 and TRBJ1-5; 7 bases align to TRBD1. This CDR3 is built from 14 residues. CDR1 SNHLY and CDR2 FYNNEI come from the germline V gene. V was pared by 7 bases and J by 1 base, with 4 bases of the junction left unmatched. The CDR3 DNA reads TGTGCCAGCATCCTGGACAGGAGCAATCAGCCCCAGCATTTT. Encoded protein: CASILDRSNQPQHF.

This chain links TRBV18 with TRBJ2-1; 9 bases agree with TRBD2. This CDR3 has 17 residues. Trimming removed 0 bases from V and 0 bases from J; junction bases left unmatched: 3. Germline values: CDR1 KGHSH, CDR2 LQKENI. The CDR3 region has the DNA TGTGCCAGCTCACCACCGCGGGGGGGCAGCTCCTACAATGAGCAGTTCTTC. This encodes CASSPPRGGSSYNEQFF. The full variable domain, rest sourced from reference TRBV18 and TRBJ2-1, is NAGVMQNPRHLVRRRGQEARLRCSPMKGHSHVYWYRQLPEEGLKFMVYLQKENIIDESGMPKERFSAEFPKEGPSILRIQQVVRGDSAAYFCASSPPRGGSSYNEQFFGPGTRLTVL.

CDR3 sequence: CATSSREGSEAFF. CDR3 DNA: TGTGCCACCAGCAGCAGGGAAGGCTCTGAAGCTTTCTTT. The rearrangement links TRBV15 to TRBJ1-1; maybe TRBD1 (5 bases). Germline V CDR1 and CDR2: LNHNV, YYDKDF (reference sequence). V lost 3 bases, J lost 6 bases, and 11 bases lay in between. The CDR3 contains 13 residues.

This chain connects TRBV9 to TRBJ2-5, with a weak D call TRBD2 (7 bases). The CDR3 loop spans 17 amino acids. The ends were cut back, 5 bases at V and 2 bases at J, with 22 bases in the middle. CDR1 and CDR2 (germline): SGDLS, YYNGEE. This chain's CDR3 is CASSPSKVGGHQETQYF. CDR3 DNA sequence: TGTGCCAGCAGTCCCTCCAAAGTGGGGGGGCATCAAGAGACCCAGTACTTC.

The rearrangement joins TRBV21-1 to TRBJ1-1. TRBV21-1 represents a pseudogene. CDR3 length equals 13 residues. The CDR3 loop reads CASSKGGRREAFF. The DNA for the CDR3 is TGTGCCAGCAGCAAAGGGGGGAGGCGCGAAGCTTTCTTT.

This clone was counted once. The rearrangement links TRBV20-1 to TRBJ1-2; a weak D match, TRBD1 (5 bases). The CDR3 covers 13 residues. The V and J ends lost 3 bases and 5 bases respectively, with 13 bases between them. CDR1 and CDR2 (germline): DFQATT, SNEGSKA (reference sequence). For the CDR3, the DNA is TGCAGTGCTAGTCCGGGACTCATATATGGCTACACCTTC. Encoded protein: CSASPGLIYGYTF.

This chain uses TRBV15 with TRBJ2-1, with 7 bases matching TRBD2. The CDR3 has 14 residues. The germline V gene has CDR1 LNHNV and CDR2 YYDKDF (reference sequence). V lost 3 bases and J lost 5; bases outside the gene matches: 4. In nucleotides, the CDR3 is TGTGCCACCAGCAGTCTAGCGGCAGACAATGAGCAGTTCTTC. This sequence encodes CATSSLAADNEQFF.

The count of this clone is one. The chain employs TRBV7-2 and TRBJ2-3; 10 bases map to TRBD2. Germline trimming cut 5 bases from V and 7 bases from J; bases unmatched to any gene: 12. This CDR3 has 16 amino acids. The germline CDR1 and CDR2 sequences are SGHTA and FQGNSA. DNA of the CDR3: TGTGCCAGCAGCACCACCTCCAGCGGGGGGGTTCATACGCAGTATTTT. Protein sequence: CASSTTSSGGVHTQYF. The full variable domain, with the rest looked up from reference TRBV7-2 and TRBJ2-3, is GAGVSQSPSNKVTEKGKDVELRCDPISGHTALYWYRQSLGQGLEFLIYFQGNSAPDKSGLPSDRFSAERTGGSVSTLTIQRTQQEDSAVYLCASSTTSSGGVHTQYFGPGTRLTVL.

CDR3 residues: CSVTGGRGNYGYTF. The CDR3 DNA is TGCAGCGTTACAGGGGGCAGGGGTAACTATGGCTACACCTTC. The chain links TRBV29-1 to TRBJ1-2; 9 bases match TRBD1. The junction had 5 bases not matched to a gene; V was cut back by 5 bases and J by 1 base. The CDR3 loop spans 14 amino acids. Per the germline V gene, CDR1 is SQVTM and CDR2 is ANQGSEA. The entire variable domain, with the rest obtained from reference TRBV29-1 and TRBJ1-2, is as follows: SAVISQKPSRDICQRGTSLTIQCQVDSQVTMMFWYRQQPGQSLTLIATANQGSEATYESGFVIDKFPISRPNLTFSTLTVSNMSPEDSSIYLCSVTGGRGNYGYTFGSGTRLTVV.

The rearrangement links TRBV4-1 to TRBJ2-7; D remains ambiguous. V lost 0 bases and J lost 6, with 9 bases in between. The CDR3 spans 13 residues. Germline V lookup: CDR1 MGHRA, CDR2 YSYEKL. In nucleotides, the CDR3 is TGCGCCAGCAGCCAAGATTTGCGGCCCGAGCAGTACTTC. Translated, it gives CASSQDLRPEQYF.

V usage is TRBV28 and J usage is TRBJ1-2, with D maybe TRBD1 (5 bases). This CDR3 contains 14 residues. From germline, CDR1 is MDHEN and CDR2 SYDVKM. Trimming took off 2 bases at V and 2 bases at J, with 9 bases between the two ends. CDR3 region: CASSLAAGNYGYTF. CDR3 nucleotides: TGTGCCAGCAGTTTAGCAGCAGGGAACTATGGCTACACCTTC.

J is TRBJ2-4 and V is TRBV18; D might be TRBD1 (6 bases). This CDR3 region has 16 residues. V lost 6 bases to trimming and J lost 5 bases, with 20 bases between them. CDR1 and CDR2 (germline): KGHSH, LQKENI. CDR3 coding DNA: TGTGCCAGCTCGTCGGTTGGGGGCAGGGGAGAAAACATTCAGTACTTC. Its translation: CASSSVGGRGENIQYF.

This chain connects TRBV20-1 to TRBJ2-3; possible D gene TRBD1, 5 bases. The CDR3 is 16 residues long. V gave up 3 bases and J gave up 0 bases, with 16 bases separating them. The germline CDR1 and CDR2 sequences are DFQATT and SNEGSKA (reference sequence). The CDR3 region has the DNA TGCAGTGCTAGTCATCACAGGAGATCTAGCACAGATACGCAGTATTTT. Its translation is CSASHHRRSSTDTQYF.

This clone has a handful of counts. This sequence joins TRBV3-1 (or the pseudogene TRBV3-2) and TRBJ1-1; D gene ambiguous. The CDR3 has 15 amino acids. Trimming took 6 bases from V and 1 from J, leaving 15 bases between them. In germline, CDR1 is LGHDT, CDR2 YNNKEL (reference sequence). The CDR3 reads CASSEYSTGNTEAFF. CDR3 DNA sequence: TGTGCCAGCAGTGAATATTCGACGGGGAACACTGAAGCTTTCTTT.

CDR3 coding DNA: TGTGCCACCAGCAGATCCCGAGCGGGAGGGCCGTCAGATACGCAGTATTTT. Translation gives CATSRSRAGGPSDTQYF. This rearrangement joins TRBV15 to TRBJ2-3; 10 positions match TRBD2. V dropped 2 bases and J dropped 4; count of bases not matched to a gene: 9. The CDR3 extends over 17 amino acids. Germline V gene data show CDR1 as LNHNV and CDR2 as YYDKDF (reference sequence).

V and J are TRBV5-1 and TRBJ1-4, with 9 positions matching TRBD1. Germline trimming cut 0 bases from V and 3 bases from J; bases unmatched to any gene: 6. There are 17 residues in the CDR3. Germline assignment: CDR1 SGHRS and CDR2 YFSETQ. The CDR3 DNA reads TGCGCCAGCAGCTTGGGGACAGGGGTTGGTGCTAATGAAAAACTGTTTTTT. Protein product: CASSLGTGVGANEKLFF.